What follows are 27 T cell receptor beta chains derived from one specimen sequenced in a study of T cells in Graves' hyperthyroidism and ophthalmopathy. Researchers amplified the TCR beta CDR3 regions from RNA transcripts. In the first-round RT-PCR of the TCR CDR3, the HTBI primer set was used. TCRdb reprocessed the multiplex PCR reads with MiXCR, giving one entry per CDR3 protein. The data show 150,000 to 200,000 distinct CDR3 sequences, roughly 9.4% seen once. The sample was blood. Every receptor here comes from a woman aged 18 to 35 with Graves' hyperthyroidism that later progressed to Graves' ophthalmopathy.

This clonotype has a count of ten or more. This chain joins TRBV2 and TRBJ2-3; a weak D match, TRBD1 (6 bases). CDR1 is SNHLY and CDR2 is FYNNEI in the germline V gene. The germline V and J ends were trimmed by 5 bases and 2 bases, with 23 bases remaining between them. The CDR3 is made up of 18 amino acids. CDR3 region: CASSKKRGQGSATDTQYF. CDR3 in DNA: TGTGCCAGCAGTAAGAAGCGAGGGCAGGGGAGCGCCACAGATACGCAGTATTTT.

This clonotype has ten or more counts. The chain uses TRBV4-1 and TRBJ2-7; no reliable D call. The length of the CDR3 is 13 residues. V was pared by 4 bases and J by 5 bases, with 12 bases between. Germline V CDR1 and CDR2: MGHRA, YSYEKL. This chain's CDR3 is CASSPSVLDEQYF. The CDR3 DNA sequence: TGCGCCAGCAGCCCCAGTGTCCTAGACGAGCAGTACTTC.

This clonotype was recorded at least ten times. This chain links TRBV20-1 with TRBJ2-7, with 7 bases matching TRBD2. V dropped 4 bases and J dropped 2; count of bases not matched to a gene: 5. The CDR3 covers 13 residues. Germline values: CDR1 DFQATT, CDR2 SNEGSKA (reference sequence). This CDR3 reads CSAKGLGTYEQYF. The CDR3 nucleotides read TGCAGTGCTAAAGGACTAGGAACCTACGAGCAGTACTTC.

This clonotype was observed at least ten times. The chain is built from TRBV27 and TRBJ2-7, with 10 nucleotides matching TRBD1. CDR3 size: 15 residues. Unmatched junction bases numbered 9, after V lost 6 bases and J lost 4 bases. Germline V gives CDR1 MNHEY, CDR2 SMNVEV (reference sequence). The CDR3 protein is CASSQTGTGVYEQYF. The CDR3 region has the DNA TGTGCCAGCAGCCAGACCGGGACAGGGGTGTACGAGCAGTACTTC.

In this sample, this clonotype turned up many times. The chain combines TRBV29-1 with TRBJ1-2; TRBD1 matches at 9 bases. The J segment lost 3 bases and the V segment lost 5 bases, leaving 13 bases of the junction unmatched. CDR3 length: 16 amino acids. Germline lookup yields CDR1 SQVTM and CDR2 ANQGSEA. The CDR3 DNA follows: TGCAGCGTTCCGCCTGACAGGGGGTCTTTCGACTATGGCTACACCTTC. This sequence encodes CSVPPDRGSFDYGYTF.

This rearrangement joins TRBV4-2 to TRBJ2-5; D is unresolved. This CDR3 contains 14 residues. Germline V gene data show CDR1 as LGHNA and CDR2 as YNFKEQ. Trimming cost V 5 bases and J 5 bases, with 15 bases left between them. The DNA of the CDR3 is TGTGCCAGCAGCTCCCCCTCGAGCCCCGAGACCCAGTACTTC. As protein: CASSSPSSPETQYF.

As regards this clonotype: A much larger clone sits a single nucleotide away, making a read error possible. The V and J genes are TRBV6-1 and TRBJ1-1; D possibly corresponds to TRBD1 (5 bases). The CDR3 has 16 amino acids. Germline V gene lookup returns CDR1 MNHNS and CDR2 SASEGT. Trimming removed 6 bases at V and 5 bases at J, with 22 bases between. CDR3 loop: CASSTVTETDFTEAFF. The DNA of the CDR3 is TGTGCCAGCAGCACCGTTACCGAGACAGATTTTACTGAAGCTTTCTTT.

This clonotype was detected ten times or more. The rearrangement links TRBV4-2 to TRBJ1-1, with 7 bases identical to TRBD1. The CDR3 is made up of 19 amino acids. The trim removed 0 bases at V and 4 bases at J, leaving 17 bases unmatched. CDR1 and CDR2 (germline): LGHNA, YNFKEQ. The CDR3 protein is CASSQDPPGQSSTATEAFF. CDR3 coding DNA: TGTGCCAGCAGCCAAGACCCTCCGGGACAGTCCTCTACGGCCACTGAAGCTTTCTTT.

There are many counts of this clonotype. This chain uses TRBV2 with TRBJ2-7; the match to TRBD1 covers 10 bases. Looked up from germline, CDR1 is SNHLY and CDR2 is FYNNEI. The CDR3 spans 15 residues. V lost 6 bases, J lost 6 bases, and 11 bases stayed unmatched. The CDR3 DNA reads as TGTGCCAGCAGGGCTCCGGGACAGGGGACGGCCGAGCAGTACTTC. Translation: CASRAPGQGTAEQYF.

A few counts support this clonotype. The V call is TRBV6-5, the J call TRBJ2-7; possibly TRBD2 for D (5 bases). V gave up 2 bases and J gave up 1 base, with 12 bases separating them. Per the germline V gene, CDR1 is MNHEY and CDR2 is SVGAGI. The CDR3 is made up of 15 amino acids. This chain's CDR3 is CASSYGAEGSYEQYF. The CDR3 DNA follows: TGTGCCAGCAGTTACGGCGCTGAGGGATCCTACGAGCAGTACTTC.

This clonotype came up many times. V usage is TRBV2 and J usage is TRBJ2-1; 9 nucleotides agree with TRBD2. V shed 7 bases, J shed 3 bases, and the junction held 10 bases outside the gene matches. CDR3 length: 16 residues. Per the germline V gene, CDR1 is SNHLY and CDR2 is FYNNEI. The CDR3 loop is CASKPSGNPNYNEQFF. CDR3 DNA: TGTGCCAGCAAGCCTAGCGGGAATCCGAACTACAATGAGCAGTTCTTC. Full variable domain (missing parts from reference TRBV2 and TRBJ2-1): EPEVTQTPSHQVTQMGQEVILRCVPISNHLYFYWYRQILGQKVEFLVSFYNNEISEKSEIFDDQFSVERPDGSNFTLKIRSTKLEDSAMYFCASKPSGNPNYNEQFFGPGTRLTVL.

About this clonotype: Given a much more abundant clone one base away, this may be a read error. V gene TRBV24-1 combines with J gene TRBJ1-1, with D uncertain. The germline CDR1 and CDR2 sequences are KGHDR and SFDVKD. CDR3 length equals 13 residues. CDR3 loop: CATSEGLNTGAFF. For the CDR3, the DNA is TGTGCCACCAGCGAAGGGCTGAACACTGGAGCTTTCTTT.

This clonotype has at least ten counts. The rearrangement joins TRBV7-8 to TRBJ2-7; 7 bases fit TRBD2. Per the germline V gene, CDR1 is SGHVS and CDR2 is FQNEAQ. The CDR3 is 17 amino acids. The junction had 10 bases not matched to a gene; V was cut back by 1 base and J by 1 base. The CDR3 DNA sequence: TGTGCCAGCAGCTTAGTTGAGACTAGCTTCATTTCCTACGAGCAGTACTTC. Its translation is CASSLVETSFISYEQYF.

This clonotype turned up a few times. This chain uses TRBV5-1 with TRBJ2-2; D is unresolved. V lost 9 bases to trimming and J lost 6 bases, with 15 bases between them. CDR3 length: 13 residues. The V gene's germline CDR1 is SGHRS and CDR2 YFSETQ. The CDR3 spells CATKRDNAGELFF. In DNA, the CDR3 is TGCGCCACCAAGCGAGACAACGCCGGGGAGCTGTTTTTT.

This clonotype was counted many times. The chain links TRBV7-9 to TRBJ2-5, with D perhaps TRBD1 (6 bases). In germline, CDR1 is SEHNR, CDR2 FQNEAQ (reference sequence). Trimming removed 2 bases at V and 4 bases at J, with 11 bases between. The CDR3 extends over 14 amino acids. Here the CDR3 reads CASSLLGARETQYF. DNA for the CDR3: TGTGCCAGCAGCTTACTGGGGGCTCGAGAGACCCAGTACTTC.

Details on this clonotype: This sequence may be a read error, since a much larger clone differs from it by one base. The chain uses TRBV6-9 and TRBJ2-7; D possibly uses TRBD1 or TRBD2 (6 bases each). This CDR3 has 13 residues. V gave up 3 bases and J gave up 5 bases, with 11 bases separating them. In germline, CDR1 is MNHGY, CDR2 SVAAGI. CDR3 DNA: TGTGCCAGCAGTTACAACAGGGAGGACGAGCAGTACTTC. This encodes CASSYNREDEQYF.

In its sample, this clonotype was seen many times. The chain is built from TRBV7-2 and TRBJ2-5; D is possibly TRBD2 (5 bases). The CDR3 loop spans 16 amino acids. V lost 5 bases and J lost 1, with 17 bases in between. Germline V gene sequence: CDR1 SGHTA, CDR2 FQGNSA. The CDR3: CASSPIWGAVQETQYF. The CDR3 DNA sequence: TGTGCCAGCAGCCCAATATGGGGAGCCGTCCAAGAGACCCAGTACTTC.

This clonotype has at least ten counts. The chain uses TRBV6-1 and TRBJ2-7, with TRBD1 identical over 8 bases. CDR3 length: 13 amino acids. Germline lookup yields CDR1 MNHNS and CDR2 SASEGT. V shed 6 bases, J shed 5 bases, and the junction held 6 bases outside the gene matches. CDR3 coding DNA: TGTGCCAGCAGCGACAGGGGTCCCAACGAGCAGTACTTC. It translates to CASSDRGPNEQYF.

This clonotype was counted many times. CDR3 sequence reads: CASSDGLANVVGDTQYF. The CDR3 DNA reads TGTGCCAGCAGCGACGGACTAGCGAACGTTGTAGGGGATACGCAGTATTTT. This chain links TRBV7-6 with TRBJ2-3, with 9 bases aligning to TRBD2. The CDR3 sequence is 17 residues long. Germline CDR1 SGHVS, CDR2 FNYEAQ. Trimming at V came to 5 bases and at J to 6 bases, leaving 15 bases not matched to a gene.

This clonotype has just a few counts. V usage is TRBV12-3 or TRBV12-4 and J usage is TRBJ2-7, with 8 bases lining up with TRBD1. Losses at the gene ends were 5 bases for V and 9 bases for J; bases not matched to a gene: 9. There are 13 residues in the CDR3. The CDR3 region is CASSMRQGLRQYF. The CDR3 DNA reads as TGTGCCAGCAGTATGAGACAGGGGCTTAGGCAGTACTTC.

The table lists this clonotype with many counts. The CDR3 nucleotides are TGTGCCAGCTCACCAGAGGGACTAGCGGAAGAGACCCAGTACTTC. Translation gives CASSPEGLAEETQYF. The rearrangement uses TRBV18 and TRBJ2-5; 11 bases line up with TRBD2. V shed 2 bases, J shed 3 bases, and the junction held 2 bases outside the gene matches. CDR1 is KGHSH and CDR2 is LQKENI in the germline V gene. The CDR3 length is 15 residues.

This clonotype was seen more than once but under ten times. The chain has TRBV15 and TRBJ1-6, with 7 bases matching TRBD1. Trimming at V came to 0 bases and at J to 10 bases, leaving 6 bases not matched to a gene. CDR1 is LNHNV and CDR2 is YYDKDF in the germline V gene (reference sequence). CDR3 length: 15 amino acids. In nucleotides, the CDR3 is TGTGCCACCAGCAGAGATAGCAGGGGGAAATCACCCCTCCACTTT. Translated: CATSRDSRGKSPLHF.

Comments on this clonotype: One base away lies a much larger clone, so this may be a sequencing read error. The chain couples TRBV20-1 to TRBJ2-1, with TRBD2 identical over 8 bases. In germline, CDR1 is DFQATT, CDR2 SNEGSKA (reference sequence). The CDR3 is 14 residues long. CDR3 sequence reads: CSSVAGPRYNEHFF. The CDR3 coding sequence is TGCAGTTCCGTAGCGGGGCCTAGGTACAATGAGCACTTCTTC.

This clonotype was picked up a small number of times. This chain connects TRBV29-1 to TRBJ2-7; 8 bases line up with TRBD2. This CDR3 has 13 amino acids. CDR1 and CDR2 (germline): SQVTM, ANQGSEA. Trimming took 4 bases from V and 0 from J; bases not matched to a gene: 2. As DNA, the CDR3 is TGCAGCGTTGCAGCGGGAGACTCCTACGAGCAGTACTTC. Its protein is CSVAAGDSYEQYF.

Ten or more counts support this clonotype. V usage is TRBV30 and J usage is TRBJ1-5; no firm D call. Germline loops: CDR1 GTSNPN, CDR2 SVGIG (reference sequence). Trimming cost V 0 bases and J 4 bases, with 4 bases left between them. This CDR3 contains 12 residues. CDR3 residues: CAWSVPNQPQHF. The CDR3 DNA reads TGTGCCTGGAGTGTACCTAATCAGCCCCAGCATTTT.

In its sample, this clonotype was seen many times. The gene calls are TRBV11-3 and TRBJ2-2; no clear D. The CDR3 is 13 residues long. Looked up from germline, CDR1 is SGHNT and CDR2 is YENEEA. Trimming took 3 bases from V and 4 from J, leaving 6 bases between them. The CDR3 nucleotides read TGTGCCAGCAGCTTCCCCAGCACCGGGGAGCTGTTTTTT. This gives the protein CASSFPSTGELFF.

This clonotype was seen ten or more times. The chain joins TRBV27 to TRBJ1-6; D not resolved. The V end lost 2 bases, the J end lost 0 bases, and 11 bases lay between the germline ends. Germline V gives CDR1 MNHEY, CDR2 SMNVEV (reference sequence). The CDR3 length is 17 residues. The CDR3 DNA reads TGTGCCAGCAGTTTAATTTATCCGCACTCCTATAATTCACCCCTCCACTTT. It specifies CASSLIYPHSYNSPLHF.